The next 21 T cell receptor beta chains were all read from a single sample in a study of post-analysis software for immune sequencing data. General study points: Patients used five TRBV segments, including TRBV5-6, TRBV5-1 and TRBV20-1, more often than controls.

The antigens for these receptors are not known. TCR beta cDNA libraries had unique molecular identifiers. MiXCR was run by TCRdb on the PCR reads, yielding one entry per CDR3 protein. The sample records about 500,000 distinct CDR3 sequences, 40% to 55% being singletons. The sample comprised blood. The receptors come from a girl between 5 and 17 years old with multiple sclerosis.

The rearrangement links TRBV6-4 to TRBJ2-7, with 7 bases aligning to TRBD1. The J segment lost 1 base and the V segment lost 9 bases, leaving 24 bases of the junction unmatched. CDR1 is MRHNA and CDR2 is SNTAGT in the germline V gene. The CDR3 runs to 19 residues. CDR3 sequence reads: CARLSRIIGTDRSSYEQYF. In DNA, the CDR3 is TGTGCCAGACTCTCAAGGATCATCGGTACGGACAGGTCGTCCTACGAGCAGTACTTC.

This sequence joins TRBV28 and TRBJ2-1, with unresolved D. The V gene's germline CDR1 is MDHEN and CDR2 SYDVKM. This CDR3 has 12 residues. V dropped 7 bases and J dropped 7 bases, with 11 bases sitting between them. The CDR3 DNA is TGTGCCAGCACCTTTACAGAGAATGAGCAGTTCTTC. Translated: CASTFTENEQFF.

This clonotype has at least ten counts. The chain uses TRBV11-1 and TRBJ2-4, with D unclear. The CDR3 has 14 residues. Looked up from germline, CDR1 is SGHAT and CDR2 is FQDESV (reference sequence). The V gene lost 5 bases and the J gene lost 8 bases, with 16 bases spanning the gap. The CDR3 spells CASSPPHSPDIQYF. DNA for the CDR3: TGTGCCAGCAGCCCCCCCCACAGTCCGGACATTCAGTACTTC.

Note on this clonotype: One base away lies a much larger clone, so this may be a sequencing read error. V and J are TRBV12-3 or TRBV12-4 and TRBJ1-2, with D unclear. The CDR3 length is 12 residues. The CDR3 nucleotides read TGTGCCAGCAGTTTAGGGTCATATGGCTACGCCTTC. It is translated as CASSLGSYGYAF.

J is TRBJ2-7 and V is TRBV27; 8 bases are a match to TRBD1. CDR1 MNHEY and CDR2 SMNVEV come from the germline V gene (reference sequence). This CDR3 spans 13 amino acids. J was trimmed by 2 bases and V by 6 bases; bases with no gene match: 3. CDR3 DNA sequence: TGTGCCAGCAGAAGACAGGGGCCCTACGAGCAGTACTTC. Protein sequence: CASRRQGPYEQYF.

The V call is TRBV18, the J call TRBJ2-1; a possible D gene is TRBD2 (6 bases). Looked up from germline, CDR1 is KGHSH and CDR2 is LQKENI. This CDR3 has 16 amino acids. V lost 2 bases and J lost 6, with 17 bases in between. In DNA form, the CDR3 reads TGTGCCAGCTCACCAAGGGCTCGCGGGACCCGCAATGAGCAGTTCTTC. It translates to CASSPRARGTRNEQFF.

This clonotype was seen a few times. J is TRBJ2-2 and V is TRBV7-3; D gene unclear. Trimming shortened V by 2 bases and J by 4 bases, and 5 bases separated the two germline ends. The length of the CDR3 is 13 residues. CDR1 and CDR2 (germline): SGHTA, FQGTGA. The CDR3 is CASSLDPTGELFF. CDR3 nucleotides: TGTGCCAGCAGCTTAGATCCCACCGGGGAGCTGTTTTTT.

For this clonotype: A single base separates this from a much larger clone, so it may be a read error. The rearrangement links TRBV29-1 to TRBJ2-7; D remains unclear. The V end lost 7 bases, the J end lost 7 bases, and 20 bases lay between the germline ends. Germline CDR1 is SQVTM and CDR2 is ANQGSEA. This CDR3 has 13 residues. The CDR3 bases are TGCAGCGGCCTCAAGCTCCGTGACAATGAGCAGTACTTC. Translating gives CSGLKLRDNEQYF.

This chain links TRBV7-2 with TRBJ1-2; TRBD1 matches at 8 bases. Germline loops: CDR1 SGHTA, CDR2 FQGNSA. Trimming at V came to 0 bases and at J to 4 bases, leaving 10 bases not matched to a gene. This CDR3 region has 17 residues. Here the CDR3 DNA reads TGTGCCAGCAGCTTAGCGACCAGGGGGCGCTGGGGCTATGGCTACACCTTC. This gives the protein CASSLATRGRWGYGYTF.

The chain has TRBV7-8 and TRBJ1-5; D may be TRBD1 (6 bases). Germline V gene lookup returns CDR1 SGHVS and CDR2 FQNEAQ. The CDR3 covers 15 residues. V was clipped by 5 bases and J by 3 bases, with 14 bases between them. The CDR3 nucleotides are TGTGCCAGCAGCCCGGGGGCGGGGAACAATCAGCCCCAGCATTTT. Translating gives CASSPGAGNNQPQHF.

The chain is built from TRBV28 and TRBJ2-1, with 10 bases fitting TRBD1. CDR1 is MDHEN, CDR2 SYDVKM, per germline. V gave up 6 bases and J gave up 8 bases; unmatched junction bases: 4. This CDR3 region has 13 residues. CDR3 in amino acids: CASSDRGRDEQFF. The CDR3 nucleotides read TGTGCCAGCAGCGACAGGGGGCGGGATGAGCAGTTCTTC.

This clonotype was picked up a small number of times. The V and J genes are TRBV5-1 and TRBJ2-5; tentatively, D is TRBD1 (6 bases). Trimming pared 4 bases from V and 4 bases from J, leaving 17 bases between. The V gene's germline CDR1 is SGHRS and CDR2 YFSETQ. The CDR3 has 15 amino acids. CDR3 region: CASSHPGESGETQYF. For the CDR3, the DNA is TGCGCCAGCAGCCACCCAGGGGAGTCAGGAGAGACCCAGTACTTC.

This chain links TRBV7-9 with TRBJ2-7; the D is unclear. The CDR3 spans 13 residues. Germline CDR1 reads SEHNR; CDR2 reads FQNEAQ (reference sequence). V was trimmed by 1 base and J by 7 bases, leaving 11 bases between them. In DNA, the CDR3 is TGTGCCAGCAGCTTAGGGGCCCTACAGGAGCAGTACTTC. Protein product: CASSLGALQEQYF.

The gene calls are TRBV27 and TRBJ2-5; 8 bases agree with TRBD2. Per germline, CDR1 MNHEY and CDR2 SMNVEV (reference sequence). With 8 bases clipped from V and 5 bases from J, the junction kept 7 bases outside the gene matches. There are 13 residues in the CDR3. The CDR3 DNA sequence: TGTGCCAGCGGTCCGGCTAGCGGGGAGACCCAGTACTTC. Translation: CASGPASGETQYF.

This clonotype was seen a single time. CDR3 amino acids: CASSTNTEAFF. Written as DNA, the CDR3 is TGTGCCAGCAGCACGAACACTGAAGCTTTCTTT. This sequence joins TRBV28 and TRBJ1-1; D gene unclear. Germline values: CDR1 MDHEN, CDR2 SYDVKM. V was cut by 6 bases and J by 1 base, with 3 bases left in between. The CDR3 extends over 11 amino acids.

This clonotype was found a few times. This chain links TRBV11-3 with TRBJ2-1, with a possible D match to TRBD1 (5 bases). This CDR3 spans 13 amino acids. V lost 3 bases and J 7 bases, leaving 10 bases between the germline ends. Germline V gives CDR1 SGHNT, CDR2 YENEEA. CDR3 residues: CASSLGPTNEQFF. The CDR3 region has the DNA TGTGCCAGCAGCTTGGGGCCTACTAATGAGCAGTTCTTC.

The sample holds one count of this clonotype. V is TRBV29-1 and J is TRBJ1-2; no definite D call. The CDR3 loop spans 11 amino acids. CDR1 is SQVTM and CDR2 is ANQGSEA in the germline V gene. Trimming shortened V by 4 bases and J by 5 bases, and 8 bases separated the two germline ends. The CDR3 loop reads CSVGECYGYTF. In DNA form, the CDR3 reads TGCAGCGTTGGGGAATGTTATGGCTACACCTTC. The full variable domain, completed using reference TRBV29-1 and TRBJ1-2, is SAVISQKPSRDICQRGTSLTIQCQVDSQVTMMFWYRQQPGQSLTLIATANQGSEATYESGFVIDKFPISRPNLTFSTLTVSNMSPEDSSIYLCSVGECYGYTFGSGTRLTVV.

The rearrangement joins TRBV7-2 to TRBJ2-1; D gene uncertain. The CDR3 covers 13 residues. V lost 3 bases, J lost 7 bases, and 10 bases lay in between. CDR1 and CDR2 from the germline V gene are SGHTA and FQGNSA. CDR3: CASSFLSRNEQFF. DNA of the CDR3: TGTGCCAGCAGCTTCCTCTCCCGGAATGAGCAGTTCTTC.

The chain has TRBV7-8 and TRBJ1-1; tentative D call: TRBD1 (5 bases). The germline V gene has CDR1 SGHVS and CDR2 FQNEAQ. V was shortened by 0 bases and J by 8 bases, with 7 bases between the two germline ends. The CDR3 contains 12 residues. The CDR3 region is CASSLANREAFF. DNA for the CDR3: TGTGCCAGCAGCTTAGCGAACAGGGAAGCTTTCTTT.

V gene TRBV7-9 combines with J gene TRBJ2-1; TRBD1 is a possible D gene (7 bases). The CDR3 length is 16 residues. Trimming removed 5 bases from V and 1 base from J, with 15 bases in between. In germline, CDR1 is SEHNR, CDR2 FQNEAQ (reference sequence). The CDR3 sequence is CASSPPQGRSYNEQFF. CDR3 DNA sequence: TGTGCCAGCAGCCCACCACAGGGGAGGTCCTACAATGAGCAGTTCTTC.

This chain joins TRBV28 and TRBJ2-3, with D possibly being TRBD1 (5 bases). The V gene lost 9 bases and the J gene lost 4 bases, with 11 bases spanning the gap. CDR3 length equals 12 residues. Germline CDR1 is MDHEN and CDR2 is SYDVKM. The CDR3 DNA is TGTGCCAGTTCTTTCAGGGCAGATACGCAGTATTTT. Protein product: CASSFRADTQYF.